This TCR beta chain was sequenced for a study of cytomegalovirus exposure and HLA in healthy donors. Whole-study findings and limits: CMV serostatus alone was available as immune exposure information. There was a cluster of highly shared sequence variants that was likely a sequencing artifact.

In nominal health when sampled, donors likely had unrecorded immune exposures nonetheless. PCR amplification relied on 60 Vbeta primers (plus 13 Jbeta primers). Method: immunoSEQ multiplex PCR; TCRdb's copy keeps in-frame clones and lacks some. The sample gives more than 200,000 clones, roughly 80% of which show up once; 6% is in the top ten. This CDR3 region has 14 residues. Germline V gene lookup returns CDR1 SQVTM and CDR2 ANQGSEA. Trimming pared 1 base from V and 9 bases from J, leaving 18 bases between. Comments on this clone: Its antigen is undetermined.

V gene TRBV29-1 combines with J gene TRBJ1-1; D remains unclear. Sequencing used PBMCs. The sequence was collected from a man aged 40-55 years in good health and CMV-seropositive. The CDR3 DNA reads as TGCAGCGTTGAAGCTCTCTCCGTTCCGGGGAAAGCTTTCTTT. It specifies CSVEALSVPGKAFF.